Each of the 2 T cell receptor beta chains below was sequenced from the same sample in a study of blood T cells in healthy people across ages. Primed by a sample-barcoded 5' primer and a J-beta primer mix, a second PCR proceeded for roughly 6 to 12 cycles. TCRdb reprocessed the 5' RACE reads with MiXCR, giving one entry per CDR3 protein. In the table there are about 800,000 distinct CDR3 sequences, approximately 25% of which are singletons. The sample also formed part of further work on T cells of mothers and their children.

Sequenced: blood. These receptors were obtained from a boy aged 5-17 years in good health.

V is TRBV18 and J is TRBJ2-5; D remains ambiguous. CDR3 length: 15 residues. V was cut by 0 bases and J by 5 bases, with 13 bases left in between. Germline CDR1 reads KGHSH; CDR2 reads LQKENI. As DNA, the CDR3 is TGTGCCAGCTCACCACCGGGCAGGCCGCAGGAGACCCAGTACTTC. The encoded protein is CASSPPGRPQETQYF.

The table lists this clonotype with a few counts. The rearrangement uses TRBV6-2 or TRBV6-3 and TRBJ2-3; 10 nucleotides match TRBD1. The CDR3 length is 15 residues. Germline V CDR1 and CDR2: MNHEY, SVGEGT. Unmatched junction bases numbered 8, after V lost 5 bases and J lost 6 bases. CDR3 residues: CASSDRGLLVDTQYF. The CDR3 coding sequence is TGTGCCAGCAGTGACAGGGGGCTTTTGGTGGATACGCAGTATTTT.